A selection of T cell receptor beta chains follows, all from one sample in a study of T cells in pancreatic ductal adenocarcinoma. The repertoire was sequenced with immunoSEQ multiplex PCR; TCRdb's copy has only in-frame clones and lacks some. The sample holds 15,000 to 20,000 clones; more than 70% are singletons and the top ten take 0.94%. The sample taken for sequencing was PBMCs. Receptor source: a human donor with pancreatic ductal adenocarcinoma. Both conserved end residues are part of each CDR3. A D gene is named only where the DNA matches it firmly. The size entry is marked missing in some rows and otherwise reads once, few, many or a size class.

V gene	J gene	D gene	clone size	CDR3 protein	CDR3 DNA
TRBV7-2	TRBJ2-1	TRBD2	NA	CASSGGTSGGWEQFF	TGTGCCAGCAGCGGCGGGACTAGCGGGGGGTGGGAGCAGTTCTTC
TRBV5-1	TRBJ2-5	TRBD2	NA	CASSVVGPTSGAQETQYF	TGCGCCAGCAGCGTCGTAGGACCTACTAGCGGGGCCCAAGAGACCCAGTACTTC
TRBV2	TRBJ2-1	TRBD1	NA	CATQPGTGGLNEQFF	TGTGCCACGCAGCCCGGGACAGGGGGTCTAAATGAGCAGTTCTTC
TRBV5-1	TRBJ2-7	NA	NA	CASSLESSYEQYF	TGCGCCAGCAGCTTGGAGAGCTCCTACGAGCAGTACTTC
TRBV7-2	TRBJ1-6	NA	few	CASSFDYGPRPNSPLHF	TGTGCCAGCAGCTTCGACTACGGGCCTAGGCCTAATTCACCCCTCCACTTT
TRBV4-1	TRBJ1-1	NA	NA	CASSQRLQGASEAFF	TGCGCCAGCAGCCAAAGGCTACAGGGCGCGAGTGAAGCTTTCTTT
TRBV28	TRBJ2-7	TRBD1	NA	CASSARDSFIYEQYF	TGTGCCAGCAGTGCCCGGGACAGTTTCATCTACGAGCAGTACTTC
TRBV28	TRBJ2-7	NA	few	CASSLAGYEQYF	TGTGCCAGCAGTTTAGCGGGCTACGAGCAGTACTTC
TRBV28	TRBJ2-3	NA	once	CASSLRQEVTDTQYF	TGTGCCAGCAGTTTACGACAGGAAGTCACAGATACGCAGTATTTT
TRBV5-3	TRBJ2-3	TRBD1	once	CARSLSRKGGAVDTQYF	TGTGCCAGAAGCTTGTCGCGTAAAGGGGGCGCGGTAGATACGCAGTATTTT
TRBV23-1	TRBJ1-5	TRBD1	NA	CASSHRGGNQPQHF	TGCGCCAGCAGCCACAGGGGGGGGAATCAGCCCCAGCATTTT
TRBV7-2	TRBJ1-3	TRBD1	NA	CASSFPLTTGARGNTIYF	TGTGCCAGCAGCTTTCCGCTTACAACAGGGGCAAGAGGAAACACCATATATTTT
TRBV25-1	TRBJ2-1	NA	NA	CASSERRNEQFF	TGTGCCAGCAGTGAAAGGCGGAATGAGCAGTTCTTC
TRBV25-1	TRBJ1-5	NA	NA	CASSEYGPNQPQHF	TGTGCCAGCAGTGAATATGGCCCCAATCAGCCCCAGCATTTT
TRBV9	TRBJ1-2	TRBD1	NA	CASSPTGTGNYGYTF	TGTGCCAGCAGCCCGACCGGGACAGGGAACTATGGCTACACCTTC
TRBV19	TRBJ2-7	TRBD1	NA	CASSPGQGAYEQYF	TGTGCCAGTAGTCCCGGACAGGGCGCCTACGAGCAGTACTTC
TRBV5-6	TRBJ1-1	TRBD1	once	CASSLTGGAGTEAFF	TGTGCCAGCAGCTTGACAGGGGGCGCCGGCACTGAAGCTTTCTTT
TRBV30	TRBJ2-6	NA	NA	CAWSPLTVLRASGANVLTF	NA
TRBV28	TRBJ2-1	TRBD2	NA	CASSPSLAGLSGGQFF	TGTGCCAGCAGTCCCTCATTAGCGGGACTCTCCGGGGGGCAGTTCTTC
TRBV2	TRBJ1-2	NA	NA	CASSPRGDNYGYTF	TGTGCCAGCAGTCCTCGGGGGGACAACTATGGCTACACCTTC
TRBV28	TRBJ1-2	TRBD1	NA	CASSFPLQGVYNYGYTF	TGTGCCAGCAGTTTCCCACTTCAGGGGGTTTATAACTATGGCTACACCTTC
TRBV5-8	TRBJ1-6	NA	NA	CTSSLLSGGDSPLHF	TGTACCAGCAGCTTGCTATCGGGAGGAGATTCACCCCTCCACTTT
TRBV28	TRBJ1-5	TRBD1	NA	CASSSPGQDVFQPQHF	TGTGCCAGCAGTTCCCCGGGACAGGACGTTTTTCAGCCCCAGCATTTT
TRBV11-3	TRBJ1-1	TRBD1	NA	CASSYRTGLEPFF	TGTGCCAGCAGCTACCGGACAGGGCTAGAGCCTTTCTTT
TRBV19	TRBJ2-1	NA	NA	CASSIETDAYNEQFF	TGTGCCAGTAGTATTGAGACTGACGCCTACAATGAGCAGTTCTTC
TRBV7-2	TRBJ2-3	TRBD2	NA	CASSLFSGGFTDTQYF	TGTGCCAGCAGCTTATTTAGCGGGGGTTTCACAGATACGCAGTATTTT
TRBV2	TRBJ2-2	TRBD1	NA	CASSNGQGNTGELFF	TGTGCCAGCAGTAACGGACAGGGTAACACCGGGGAGCTGTTTTTT
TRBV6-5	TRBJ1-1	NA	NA	CASSYSTGTEAFF	TGTGCCAGCAGTTACTCGACGGGCACTGAAGCTTTCTTT
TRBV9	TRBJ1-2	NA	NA	CASSPHAGGADGYTF	TGTGCCAGCAGCCCCCATGCGGGGGGGGCAGATGGCTACACCTTC
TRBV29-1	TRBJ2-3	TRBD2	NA	CSVGGGAVDTQYF	TGCAGCGTTGGCGGGGGGGCCGTAGATACGCAGTATTTT
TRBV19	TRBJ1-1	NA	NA	CASTPGYTEAFF	TGTGCCAGTACTCCAGGGTACACTGAAGCTTTCTTT
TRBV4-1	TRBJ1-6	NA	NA	CASSWGVGSPLHF	TGCGCCAGCAGTTGGGGAGTTGGTTCACCCCTCCACTTT
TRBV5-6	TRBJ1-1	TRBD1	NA	CASSFLNRGPLSAAFF	TGTGCCAGCAGCTTTTTAAACAGGGGGCCTTTGTCAGCAGCTTTCTTT
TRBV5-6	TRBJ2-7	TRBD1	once	CASSTPGTVYEQYF	TGTGCCAGCAGCACCCCCGGGACAGTATACGAGCAGTACTTC
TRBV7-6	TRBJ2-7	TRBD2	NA	CASRGSGGLGEQYF	TGTGCCAGCAGGGGTAGCGGGGGTCTTGGCGAGCAGTACTTC
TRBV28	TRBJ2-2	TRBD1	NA	CASQGQGGTGELFF	TGTGCCAGCCAAGGACAGGGTGGGACCGGGGAGCTGTTTTTT
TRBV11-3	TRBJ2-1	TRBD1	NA	CASSHRDRVSKNEQFF	TGTGCCAGCAGCCACAGGGACAGGGTTTCGAAAAATGAGCAGTTCTTC
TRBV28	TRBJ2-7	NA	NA	CASTENRGFEGNEQYF	TGTGCCAGCACCGAAAACCGGGGATTCGAAGGCAACGAGCAGTACTTC
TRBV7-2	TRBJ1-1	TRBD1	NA	CASSLDRRGLRAFF	TGTGCCAGCAGCTTAGATCGCAGGGGGCTTCGAGCTTTCTTT
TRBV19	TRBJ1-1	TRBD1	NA	CASIPTGVNTEAFF	TGTGCCAGTATCCCGACAGGGGTGAACACTGAAGCTTTCTTT
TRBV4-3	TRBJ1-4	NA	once	CASSSRNSGEKLFF	TGCGCCAGCAGCTCCCGAAACAGCGGTGAAAAACTGTTTTTT
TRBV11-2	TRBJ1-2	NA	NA	CASSLDLYQVYGYTF	TGTGCCAGCAGCTTAGATCTTTATCAGGTTTATGGCTACACCTTC
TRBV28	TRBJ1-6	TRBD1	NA	CASSHDRGRNNSPLHF	TGTGCCAGCAGTCATGACAGGGGGCGAAATAATTCACCCCTCCACTTT
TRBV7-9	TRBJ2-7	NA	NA	CASSLLAGGSYEQYF	TGTGCCAGCAGCTTATTGGCAGGGGGGTCCTACGAGCAGTACTTC
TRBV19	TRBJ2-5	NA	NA	CASSMSRTAQETQYF	TGTGCCAGTAGTATGTCTCGGACAGCTCAAGAGACCCAGTACTTC
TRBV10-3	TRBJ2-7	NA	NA	CATSAGGEQYF	TGTGCCACCAGCGCCGGGGGCGAGCAGTACTTC
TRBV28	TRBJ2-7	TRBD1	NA	CASTIGQVSYEQYF	TGTGCCAGTACGATCGGACAGGTCTCCTACGAGCAGTACTTC
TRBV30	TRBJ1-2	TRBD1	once	CAWSVGQGVVYGYTF	TGTGCCTGGAGTGTAGGGCAGGGGGTTGTCTATGGCTACACCTTC
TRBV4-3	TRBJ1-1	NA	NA	CASSQGQGKTEAFF	TGCGCCAGCAGCCAAGGCCAGGGGAAGACTGAAGCTTTCTTT